This TCR beta chain was obtained from a study of cytomegalovirus exposure and HLA in healthy donors. PCR was performed using 60 Vbeta and 13 Jbeta primers. Profiled with immunoSEQ multiplex PCR; TCRdb holds only in-frame clones, not every one. The table records 110,000 or so clones, 65% to 85% of them present only once. This clone was recorded once. Its antigen is undetermined. This CDR3 comprises 13 residues. Germline V CDR1 and CDR2: MNHNY, SVGAGI (reference sequence). The V end was cut by 5 bases, the J end by 4 bases, with 11 bases between. Broader study findings: Sequencing likely caused a cluster of highly shared sequence variants. In an earlier analysis, productive rearrangement rates for most beta V segments clustered near 90% or 30%. TCR sequences were mostly rare, though some public TCRs occurred in many donors.

The origin of this receptor is a woman aged 40-49 years in good health and CMV-seropositive. The rearrangement links TRBV6-6 to TRBJ1-1; D may be TRBD1 (5 bases). Sample: PBMCs. The CDR3 DNA sequence: TGTGCCAGCAGTCTACAGGCTTTCACTGAAGCTTTCTTT. Residues: CASSLQAFTEAFF.